The T cell receptor beta chain under discussion was sequenced for a study of blood T cell repertoires in COVID-19. Study details: Material from acute and convalescent COVID-19 was sourced from the United States, Italy and Spain. T cells, B-cell-depleted T cells, or PBMCs provided the cDNA or gDNA that served as material.

Original data processing: Amplification of reference gene primers provided the estimated nucleated cell counts. Assay used: immunoSEQ multiplex PCR; TCRdb lists only in-frame clones, some missing. That table is the source of V, J and clone size, and D and trimming were worked out from the DNA. The sample holds 300,000 or so clones, about 88% seen once. The sequenced sample was peripheral blood. This sequence was found in a man aged 65 to 85 with acute or convalescent COVID-19.

The CDR3 nucleotides read TGTGCCAGCAGCGTCTCACAATCGGGTAATTCACCCCTCCACTTT. This encodes CASSVSQSGNSPLHF. This rearrangement joins TRBV9 to TRBJ1-6; D is unclear. CDR1 is SGDLS, CDR2 YYNGEE, per germline. The CDR3 contains 15 residues. With 2 bases removed from V and 6 bases from J, the gap between germline ends came to 12 bases.